These 8 T cell receptor beta chains were all obtained from the same sample, sequenced in a study of T cells after yellow fever vaccination. MiXCR, applied by TCRdb to the 5' RACE reads, yields one record per CDR3 protein. The sample holds about 330,000 distinct CDR3 sequences, roughly 8.3% seen once. Sample: PBMCs, taken around 45 days after the first yellow fever vaccination. Receptors originate from a man aged 18 to 30 who received the YFV17D yellow fever vaccine.

In its sample, this clonotype was seen a few times. The rearrangement joins TRBV20-1 to TRBJ2-7; 8 bases match TRBD2. Looked up from germline, CDR1 is DFQATT and CDR2 is SNEGSKA (reference sequence). V lost 6 bases to trimming and J lost 5 bases; unmatched junction nucleotides: 12. This CDR3 has 14 residues. CDR3 nucleotide sequence: TGCAGTGCCTCACGGGCGGGGGGCCCGAACGAGCAGTACTTC. It codes for CSASRAGGPNEQYF.

This clonotype was observed many times. The chain has TRBV4-2 and TRBJ1-5; 8 bases match TRBD1. Germline trimming cut 3 bases from V and 6 bases from J; bases unmatched to any gene: 7. The CDR3 consists of 15 residues. In germline, CDR1 is LGHNA, CDR2 YNFKEQ. The CDR3 reads CASSQATGALQPQHF. CDR3 nucleotide sequence: TGTGCCAGCAGCCAGGCGACAGGGGCGCTTCAGCCCCAGCATTTT.

This clonotype was counted between two and nine times. The J gene is TRBJ1-4, the V gene TRBV18; D uncertain. This CDR3 contains 16 residues. Germline CDR1 is KGHSH and CDR2 is LQKENI. Trimming took off 4 bases at V and 0 bases at J, with 12 bases between the two ends. The CDR3 DNA reads TGTGCCAGCTCACTTTTCGGGATAACAACTAATGAAAAACTGTTTTTT. It yields the protein CASSLFGITTNEKLFF. The full variable domain, its missing parts supplied by reference TRBV18 and TRBJ1-4, is NAGVMQNPRHLVRRRGQEARLRCSPMKGHSHVYWYRQLPEEGLKFMVYLQKENIIDESGMPKERFSAEFPKEGPSILRIQQVVRGDSAAYFCASSLFGITTNEKLFFGSGTQLSVL.

Turning to this clonotype: An end of the junction differs from the germline gene, which may be a read error. This chain uses TRBV4-3 with TRBJ1-6; D uncertain. The CDR3 extends over 15 amino acids. Per the germline V gene, CDR1 is LGHNA and CDR2 is YSLEER. CDR3 nucleotide sequence: TGCGCCAGCAGCCAAGAGGTATCCACTAATTCAACCCTCCACTTT. Its protein is CASSQEVSTNSTLHF.

This clonotype was observed a few times. The genes are TRBV6-2 or TRBV6-3 and TRBJ2-1; D remains ambiguous. Trimming removed 2 bases from V and 0 bases from J, with 8 bases in between. The CDR3 is 15 residues long. CDR1 is MNHEY, CDR2 SVGEGT, per germline. The CDR3 here is CASSYRVSSYNEQFF. CDR3 coding DNA: TGTGCCAGCAGTTACAGGGTCAGCTCCTACAATGAGCAGTTCTTC.

V is TRBV20-1 and J is TRBJ1-1; D gene unclear. The ends were cut back, 2 bases at V and 0 bases at J, with 10 bases in the middle. This CDR3 is 14 amino acids long. Germline CDR1 DFQATT, CDR2 SNEGSKA (reference sequence). The CDR3 spells CSARKQSMNTEAFF. CDR3 nucleotides: TGCAGTGCTAGAAAACAGTCTATGAACACTGAAGCTTTCTTT.

This clonotype has a handful of counts. J is TRBJ1-4 and V is TRBV7-8; D gene uncertain. Germline CDR1 SGHVS, CDR2 FQNEAQ. Trimming pared 3 bases from V and 0 bases from J, leaving 8 bases between. The CDR3 contains 15 residues. The CDR3 loop reads CASSFSRATNEKLFF. In nucleotides, the CDR3 is TGTGCCAGCAGCTTTTCGAGAGCAACTAATGAAAAACTGTTTTTT.

The chain recombines TRBV10-3 with TRBJ1-1; 8 nucleotides match TRBD1. The V gene's germline CDR1 is ENHRY and CDR2 SYGVKD. CDR3 length: 13 amino acids. V shed 10 bases and J 6 bases; nucleotides not matched to a gene: 10. The CDR3 spells CATHDRGRAEAFF. The DNA of the CDR3 is TGTGCCACCCACGACAGGGGAAGAGCTGAAGCTTTCTTT.